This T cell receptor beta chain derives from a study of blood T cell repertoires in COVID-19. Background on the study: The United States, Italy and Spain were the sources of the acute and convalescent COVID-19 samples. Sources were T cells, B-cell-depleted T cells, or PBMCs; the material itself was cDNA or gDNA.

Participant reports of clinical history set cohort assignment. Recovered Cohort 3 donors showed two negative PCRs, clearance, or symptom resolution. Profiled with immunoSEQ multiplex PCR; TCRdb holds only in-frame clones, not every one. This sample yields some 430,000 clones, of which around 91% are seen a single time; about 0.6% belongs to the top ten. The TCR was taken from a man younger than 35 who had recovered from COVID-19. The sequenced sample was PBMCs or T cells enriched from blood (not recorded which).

The CDR3 bases are TGTGCCAGCAGTTCCCGACAGGGGTACTCTTCACCCCTCCACTTT. It is translated as CASSSRQGYSSPLHF. This chain uses TRBV25-1 with TRBJ1-6, with 8 positions matching TRBD1. V lost 5 bases, J lost 9 bases, and 9 bases stayed unmatched. This CDR3 has 15 amino acids. Germline V gives CDR1 MGHDK, CDR2 SYGVNS.